This entry features one T cell receptor beta chain sequence. This clonotype has ten or more counts. This receptor's antigen is unknown. Base qualities were left out, and no much larger clone turns up one base away. Hyperthyroidism patients were newly diagnosed, with disease duration under 2 months, and aged 18 to 65 years. Patients with uncontrolled infections, other autoimmune diseases, pregnancy or lactation were excluded. Diagnoses were established on the basis of clinical symptoms, serum thyroxine and TRAb, thyroid ultrasound, and orbital computed tomography. Blood from progressor patients was drawn when they were first diagnosed with hyperthyroidism, before any ophthalmopathy symptoms appeared. Ficoll-Paque density gradient centrifugation was used to isolate PBMCs from 8.5 to 10 ml of fresh peripheral blood. Patients classed as progressors first received a Graves' hyperthyroidism diagnosis and then went on to develop ophthalmopathy during follow-up. Trizol reagent was used to extract total RNA, and RNA quality was then checked on an Agilent 2100 Bioanalyzer.

The TCR beta CDR3 regions were amplified from RNA transcripts. A first-round RT-PCR of the TCR CDR3 used the HTBI primer set with the Qiagen OneStep RT-PCR kit. A second multiplex PCR round built the libraries, followed by size selection and purification. Sequencing of the libraries was done on an Illumina HiSeq2000 using paired-end 100 bp reads. Processing in the source paper ran as follows. SOAPnuke was used to process the raw data, removing reads that contained adapters or uncalled bases, had a mean Phred below 15, or lacked an exact match to the constant primer or identifier. High-quality paired reads were merged using COPE v1.2.5, and each unique nucleotide sequence was defined as a clonotype. Clonotypes were aligned to IMGT TRBV, TRBD and TRBJ reference segments using MiTCR v1.1. The analysis was restricted to V-J combinations with a frequency above 0.0001, which together covered 99% to 99.2% of the repertoires. A TCS score was defined as the ratio of F50 (clonal expansion) to E x V (chaos), with BLOSUM62-based TCRdist applied between CDR3 peptides within each V-J. Welch's t-statistics and random forest reduced 450 to 600 V-J features to 13, which were used in a naive Bayes classifier (R e1071). TCRdb trimmed the raw reads at Q25, called clones with MiXCR and kept productive beta chains. One record per CDR3 amino acid sequence lists the most common genes and DNA. The V and J calls and clone size come from TCRdb's table, not from the authors' own analysis. This sample has under 400,000 distinct CDR3 sequences in its table, and approximately 15% of those were observed once. The biggest ten clones account for approximately 30% of the sample.

The record originates from a study of T cells in Graves' hyperthyroidism and ophthalmopathy (dated by TCRdb to 2018 to 2020). With respect to the entire study: Peripheral blood was sampled at the time of initial diagnosis, prior to any treatment. The study also compared thyroid tissue and blood T-cell repertoires from about 6 Graves' hyperthyroidism patients. To identify TCR V-J signatures that set the groups apart, the researchers used a discovery cohort of 100 patients, made up of around 42 with Graves' ophthalmopathy and about 55 with stable Graves' hyperthyroidism. The approximately 100 discovery patients were randomly divided into training and test sets at a 7:3 ratio. Whether ophthalmopathy could be predicted prospectively was tested in an independent validation cohort made up of roughly 20 hyperthyroidism patients plus 17 patients who later progressed to ophthalmopathy. The paper describes TCR Vbeta CDR3 sequencing of around 130 peripheral blood samples, made up of fewer than 50 ophthalmopathy patients, approximately 73 hyperthyroidism patients and roughly 17 progressor patients. After sampling, hyperthyroidism patients received methimazole starting at 30 mg daily, and ophthalmopathy patients received high-dose intravenous methylprednisolone. What the work shows at the level of the full study, not this receptor alone: In validation, progression to ophthalmopathy was predicted by the model with almost 71% sensitivity and roughly 76% specificity, a median of around 6.5 months before onset. Most expanded thyroid clonotypes (frequency above 0.001) were also detected in blood, a finding suggesting that blood repertoires may reflect thyroid immune responses. In cross-validation, a model built on a 13 V-J signature told ophthalmopathy apart from stable hyperthyroidism with 85% to 90% sensitivity and about 81% specificity, and in testing the same model reached 80%/75%. Sample size was not statistically predetermined, and blinding of investigators to group allocation was not performed.

Unmatched junction bases come to 15, with V trimmed by 5 bases and J by 4 bases. Including the terminal cysteine and phenylalanine, the CDR3 comprises 18 residues. Only CDR3 DNA is held: 54 bases, read in frame from base 1. The chain employs TRBV12-3 or TRBV12-4 and TRBJ2-1, and TRBD2 aligns with 9 junction nucleotides. The sequenced sample consisted of blood. The clonotype was recovered from a woman between 18 and 29 years old with Graves' hyperthyroidism that later progressed to Graves' ophthalmopathy. The DNA sequence is given as TGTGCCAGCAGTCCAACCGCTAGGACTAGCGCATCTTACAATGAGCAGTTCTTC. It translates to CASSPTARTSASYNEQFF.